Listed below are T cell receptor beta chains from one sample, sequenced in a study of blood T cells in healthy people across ages. TCRdb fed the 5' RACE reads into MiXCR, producing one record per CDR3 protein. The data contain some 550,000 distinct CDR3 sequences, around 48% of them seen just once; the ten biggest clones take up around 25%. The specimen sequenced was blood. Receptors were obtained from a man aged 80 or over in good health. Each CDR3 is given with its conserved first and last residue. Each record gives: J gene, D gene, clone size, V gene, CDR3 DNA, CDR3 protein. The D gene is left open where the match is weak. Rows may omit the clone size; those that give it use once, few, many or a size class.

TRBJ1-2,-,many,TRBV6-5,TGTGCCAGCAGTTACTCGTTGTCCGGTACCTATGGCTACACCTTC,CASSYSLSGTYGYTF
TRBJ2-7,TRBD1,-,TRBV25-1,TGTGCCAGCAGTGAATTACAGGGGCCCTACGAGCAGTACTTC,CASSELQGPYEQYF
TRBJ2-7,-,few,TRBV10-3,TGTGCCATCAGTGGAGAATACGAGCAGTACTTC,CAISGEYEQYF
TRBJ1-1,-,few,TRBV29-1,TGCAGCGTAGACTTTGAAGCTTTCTTT,CSVDFEAFF
TRBJ1-6,-,few,TRBV6-6,TGTACCAGCAACAAAGTCGGGGCCAATAGTTCACCCCTCCACTTT,CTSNKVGANSSPLHF
TRBJ2-1,-,-,TRBV29-1,TGCAGCGTTGCTCGGGGATACAATGAGCAGTTCTTC,CSVARGYNEQFF
TRBJ2-7,-,-,TRBV18,TGTGCCAGCTCACCTGCGGACAGCCACGAGCAGTACTTC,CASSPADSHEQYF
TRBJ2-1,TRBD1,few,TRBV5-1,TGCGCCAGCAGCTCGAAACCTGACAGGGCGGTTGAGCAGTTCTTC,CASSSKPDRAVEQFF
TRBJ2-1,TRBD2,few,TRBV6-2/TRBV6-3,TGTGCCAGCAGTAGGACTAGCCCCAATGAGCAGTTCTTC,CASSRTSPNEQFF
TRBJ1-6,-,few,TRBV30,TGTGCCTGGAGTGTAACCGGAAATTCACCCCTCCACTTT,CAWSVTGNSPLHF
TRBJ2-5,TRBD2,few,TRBV7-2,TGTGCCAGCAGCCTCTCCCCCGGGGGGGGACAAGAGACCCAGTACTTC,CASSLSPGGGQETQYF
TRBJ1-1,-,-,TRBV20-1,TGCAGTGCTAGCGAGGGTCTCGACACTGAAGCTTTCTTT,CSASEGLDTEAFF
TRBJ2-3,TRBD1,-,TRBV15,TGTACCGCTAGGACAGGGCGCACAGATACGCAGTATTTT,CTARTGRTDTQYF
TRBJ2-7,TRBD2,-,TRBV6-6,TGTGCCAGCAGTTATGAGGGCGGGAGCACCTTCTACGAGCAGTACTTC,CASSYEGGSTFYEQYF
TRBJ2-2,-,-,TRBV29-1,TGCAGCGTTGAGTACAGGCCCAACACCGGGGAGCTGTTTTTT,CSVEYRPNTGELFF
TRBJ2-7,-,-,TRBV3-1,TGTGCCAGCGCCGGGACAAATCCGATCGAGCAGTACTTC,CASAGTNPIEQYF
TRBJ2-3,-,few,TRBV6-6,TGTGCCAGCAGACCACCTAGCGTCGGTACGCAGTATTTT,CASRPPSVGTQYF
TRBJ2-7,TRBD2,few,TRBV10-3,TGTGCCATCAGTGAGTCCTTGGGACTAGCGGGAGACGAGCAGTACTTC,CAISESLGLAGDEQYF
TRBJ2-7,-,-,TRBV18,TGTGCCAGCTCACCCGGGACACACTACGAGCAGTACTTC,CASSPGTHYEQYF
TRBJ2-2,-,-,TRBV28,TGTGCCAGCAGATTGTCTGGGCTTGGGACCGGGGAGCTGTTTTTT,CASRLSGLGTGELFF
TRBJ2-2,-,-,TRBV20-1,TGCAGTGCTAGAGACGATGACAGGAAAGAGGTCGGGGAGCTGTTTTTT,CSARDDDRKEVGELFF
TRBJ1-5,-,-,TRBV7-9,TGTGCCAGCAGCGCTGGACAGCCCCAGCCCCAGCATTTT,CASSAGQPQPQHF
TRBJ1-1,TRBD1,-,TRBV6-1,TGTGCCAGCAGTGATCGGATGGGACAGGACCCAGCTTTCTTT,CASSDRMGQDPAFF
TRBJ1-6,-,-,TRBV3-1,TGTGCCAGCAGCCAAGACATGGGATTCTATAATTCACCCCTCCACTTT,CASSQDMGFYNSPLHF
TRBJ2-5,TRBD1,-,TRBV5-1,TGCGCCAGCAGCTTGGGAACAGGGGTGGAGACCCAGTACTTC,CASSLGTGVETQYF
TRBJ2-1,TRBD1,-,TRBV27,TGTGCCAGCAGTCCCCGACAGGGAATCACCTACAATGAGCAGTTCTTC,CASSPRQGITYNEQFF
TRBJ1-2,-,many,TRBV10-3,TGTGCCATCAACCCCCACAGGACGAACTATGGCTACACCTTC,CAINPHRTNYGYTF
TRBJ2-1,-,-,TRBV5-1,TGCGCCAGCAGCCCCGGGTCCACCCCCAATGAGCAGTTCTTC,CASSPGSTPNEQFF
TRBJ1-1,-,-,TRBV7-2,TGTGCCAGCAGCCCAGGACGGGCCGAAAGCACTGAAGCTTTCTTT,CASSPGRAESTEAFF
TRBJ2-5,TRBD2,-,TRBV4-1,TGCGCCAGCAGCCAAACCGGGACTAGCGGGATTTACCAAGAGACCCAGTACTTC,CASSQTGTSGIYQETQYF
TRBJ1-2,-,-,TRBV12-3/TRBV12-4,TGTGCCAGCTCTACGTCCCTGATGGGCCTGGGCCTATGTGGCTACACCTTC,CASSTSLMGLGLCGYTF
TRBJ2-5,-,few,TRBV7-2,TGTGCCAGCAGCTTAGGGTTTGGCAGGCAAGAGACCCAGTACTTC,CASSLGFGRQETQYF
TRBJ1-1,-,-,TRBV10-2,TGCGCCACCTTGAACCCAGGGAACACTGAAGCTTTCTTT,CATLNPGNTEAFF
TRBJ2-3,-,-,TRBV27,TGTGCCAGCAGTGCCAGTCCCGGGACACATACGCAGTATTTT,CASSASPGTHTQYF
TRBJ2-7,TRBD2,few,TRBV6-2/TRBV6-3,TGTGCCAGCAGAACGACTAGCGGGAGCTACGAGCAGTACTTC,CASRTTSGSYEQYF
TRBJ2-5,-,-,TRBV20-1,TGCAGTGCGCTCGGCTCCGTACCCGTAGAGACCCAGTACTTC,CSALGSVPVETQYF
TRBJ2-1,-,-,TRBV24-1,TGTGCCACCAGTGACGGCAATGAGCAGTTCTTC,CATSDGNEQFF
TRBJ1-1,-,-,TRBV27,TGTGCCAGCGCAGATAGGGGGTACACTGAAGCTTTCTTT,CASADRGYTEAFF
TRBJ2-3,-,many,TRBV28,TGTGCCAGCAGTTCCCGATATACGCAGTATTTT,CASSSRYTQYF
TRBJ2-7,-,few,TRBV20-1,TGCAGTGCACGGGTCTCCTTTACCTACGAGCAGTACTTC,CSARVSFTYEQYF
TRBJ2-1,TRBD2,-,TRBV14,TGTGCCAGCAGCCATTCTACGGGACTAGCTTTTGGGAATGAGCAGTTCTTC,CASSHSTGLAFGNEQFF
TRBJ2-5,-,-,TRBV7-2,TGTGCCAGCAGCTTAGTCACGGGCCACCCGGGGACCCAGTACTTC,CASSLVTGHPGTQYF
TRBJ2-7,TRBD2,-,TRBV5-1,TGCGCCAGCAGCTTGTTTATCTTTGGGGCTAGCGGCTCCTACGAGCAGTACTTC,CASSLFIFGASGSYEQYF
TRBJ2-3,-,few,TRBV4-3,TGCGCCAGCAGCCAAGATGCGGATGAGGGCACAGATACGCAGTATTTT,CASSQDADEGTDTQYF
TRBJ2-1,TRBD1,-,TRBV6-5,TGTGCCAGCAGTTACTCCGACAGGGGTTACGATGAGCAGTTCTTC,CASSYSDRGYDEQFF
TRBJ1-4,-,once,TRBV5-6,TGTGCCAGCAGCTTCCCAGGGGCTCCTAATGAAAAACTGTTTTTT,CASSFPGAPNEKLFF
TRBJ2-7,-,-,TRBV7-8,TGTGCCAGCAGGCAAGACCCGGGGACCCGCTACGAGCAGTACTTC,CASRQDPGTRYEQYF
TRBJ2-3,-,-,TRBV3-1,TGTGCCAGCAGCCTAAAAGGGGGGGGGACCACAGATACGCAGTATTTT,CASSLKGGGTTDTQYF
TRBJ1-2,-,-,TRBV18,TGTGCCAGCTCACCATCACGGGGGTCTAACTATGGCTACACCTTC,CASSPSRGSNYGYTF
TRBJ2-1,-,-,TRBV25-1,TGTGCCAGCAGCTTAGGACCTTTATACAATGAGCAGTTCTTC,CASSLGPLYNEQFF
TRBJ2-5,-,-,TRBV3-1,TGTGCCAGCAGCCAAGGGCCGGGACTCCGAGAGACCCAGTACTTC,CASSQGPGLRETQYF
TRBJ1-6,-,-,TRBV6-2/TRBV6-3,TGTGCCAGCAGGACCGGGACCTGGGGCCTCCACTTT,CASRTGTWGLHF
TRBJ2-1,-,many,TRBV6-6,TGTGCCAGCACCTTGGGGGGAAGCTCCTACAATGAGCAGTTCTTC,CASTLGGSSYNEQFF